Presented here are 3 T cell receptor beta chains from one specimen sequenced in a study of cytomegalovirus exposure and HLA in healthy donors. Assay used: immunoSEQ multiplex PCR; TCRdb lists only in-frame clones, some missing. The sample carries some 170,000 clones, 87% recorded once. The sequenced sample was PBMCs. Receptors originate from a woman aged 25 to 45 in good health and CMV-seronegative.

The CDR3 sequence is CASSFGGAGFYEQYF. The CDR3 DNA reads TGTGCCAGCAGTTTTGGAGGGGCGGGCTTCTACGAGCAGTACTTC. This chain connects TRBV27 to TRBJ2-7, with a possible D match to TRBD2 (6 bases). V lost 3 bases, J lost 3 bases, and 15 bases lay in between. The CDR3 totals 15 residues. CDR1 and CDR2 (germline): MNHEY, SMNVEV (reference sequence).

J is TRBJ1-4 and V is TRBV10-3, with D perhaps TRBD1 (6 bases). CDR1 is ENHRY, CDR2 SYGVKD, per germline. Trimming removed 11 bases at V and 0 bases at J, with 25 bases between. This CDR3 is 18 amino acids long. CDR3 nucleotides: TGTGCCCCAAGAAAGGACAGCCCGAAGGGTGCAACTAATGAAAAACTGTTTTTT. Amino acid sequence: CAPRKDSPKGATNEKLFF.

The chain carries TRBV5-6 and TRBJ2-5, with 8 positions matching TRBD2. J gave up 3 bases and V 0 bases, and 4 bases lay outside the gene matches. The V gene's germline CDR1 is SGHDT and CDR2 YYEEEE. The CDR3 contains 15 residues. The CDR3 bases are TGTGCCAGCAGCTTGGGTCTAGCGGGCGAAGAGACCCAGTACTTC. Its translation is CASSLGLAGEETQYF.